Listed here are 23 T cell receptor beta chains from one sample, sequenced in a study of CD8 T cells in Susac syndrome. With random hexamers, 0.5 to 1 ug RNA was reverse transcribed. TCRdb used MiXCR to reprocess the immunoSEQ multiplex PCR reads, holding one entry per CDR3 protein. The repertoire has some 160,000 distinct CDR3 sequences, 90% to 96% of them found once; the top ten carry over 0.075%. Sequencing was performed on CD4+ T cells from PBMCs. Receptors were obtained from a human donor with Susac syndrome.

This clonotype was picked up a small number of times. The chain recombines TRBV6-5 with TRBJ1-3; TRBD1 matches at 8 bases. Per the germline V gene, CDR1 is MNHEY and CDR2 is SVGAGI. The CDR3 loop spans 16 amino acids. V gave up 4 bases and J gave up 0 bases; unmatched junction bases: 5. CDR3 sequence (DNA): TGTGCCAGCAGTTTGGCAGGGGGCCTCTCTGGAAACACCATATATTTT. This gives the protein CASSLAGGLSGNTIYF.

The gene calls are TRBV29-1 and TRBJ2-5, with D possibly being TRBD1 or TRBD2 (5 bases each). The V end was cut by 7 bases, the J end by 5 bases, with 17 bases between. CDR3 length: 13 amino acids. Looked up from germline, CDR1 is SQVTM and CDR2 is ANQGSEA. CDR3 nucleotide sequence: TGCAGCGCCGGGACCATGCTTCTGGAGACCCAGTACTTC. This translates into CSAGTMLLETQYF.

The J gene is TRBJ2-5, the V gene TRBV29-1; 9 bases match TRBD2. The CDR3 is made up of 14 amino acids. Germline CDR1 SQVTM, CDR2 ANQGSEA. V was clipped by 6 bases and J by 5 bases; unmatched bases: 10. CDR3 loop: CSVQLAGALETQYF. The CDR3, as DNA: TGCAGCGTGCAACTAGCGGGCGCCTTGGAGACCCAGTACTTC.

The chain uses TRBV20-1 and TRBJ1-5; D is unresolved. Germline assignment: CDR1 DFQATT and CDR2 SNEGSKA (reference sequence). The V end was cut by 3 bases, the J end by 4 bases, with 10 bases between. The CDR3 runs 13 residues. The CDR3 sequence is CSARRAQNQPQHF. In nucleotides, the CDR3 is TGCAGTGCTAGGCGAGCTCAAAATCAGCCCCAGCATTTT.

CDR3 nucleotide sequence: TGTGCCAGCAGTCGTAGCGGGGGGGCAACCGGGGAGCTGTTTTTT. It is translated as CASSRSGGATGELFF. The rearrangement links TRBV12-3 or TRBV12-4 to TRBJ2-2, with 11 bases matching TRBD2. The CDR3 has 15 residues. V shed 5 bases, J shed 5 bases, and the junction held 4 bases outside the gene matches.

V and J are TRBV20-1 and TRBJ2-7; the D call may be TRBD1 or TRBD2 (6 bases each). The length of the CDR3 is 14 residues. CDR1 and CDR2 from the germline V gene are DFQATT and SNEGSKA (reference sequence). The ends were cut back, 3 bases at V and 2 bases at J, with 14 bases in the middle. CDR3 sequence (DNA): TGCAGTGCTAGGGTTGGAGGGGGTCCCTACGAGCAGTACTTC. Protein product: CSARVGGGPYEQYF.

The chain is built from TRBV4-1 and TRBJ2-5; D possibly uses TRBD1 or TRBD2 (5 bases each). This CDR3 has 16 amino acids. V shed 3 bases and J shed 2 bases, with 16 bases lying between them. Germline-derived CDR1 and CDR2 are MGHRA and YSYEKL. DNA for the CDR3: TGCGCCAGCAGCCAGCAACCCCGGGACCGACAAGAGACCCAGTACTTC. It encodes CASSQQPRDRQETQYF.

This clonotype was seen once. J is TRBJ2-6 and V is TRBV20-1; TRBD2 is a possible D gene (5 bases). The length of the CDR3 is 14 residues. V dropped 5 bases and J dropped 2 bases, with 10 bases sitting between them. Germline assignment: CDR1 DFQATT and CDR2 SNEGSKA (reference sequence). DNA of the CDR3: TGCAGTGCTCTTGGAGGAGCTGGGGCCAACGTCCTGACTTTC. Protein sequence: CSALGGAGANVLTF.

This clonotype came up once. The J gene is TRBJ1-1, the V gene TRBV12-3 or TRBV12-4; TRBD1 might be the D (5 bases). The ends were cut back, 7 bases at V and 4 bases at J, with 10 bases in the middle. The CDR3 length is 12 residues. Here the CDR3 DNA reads TGTGCCAGCAACCTCCAGGGCACTGAAGCTTTCTTT. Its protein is CASNLQGTEAFF.

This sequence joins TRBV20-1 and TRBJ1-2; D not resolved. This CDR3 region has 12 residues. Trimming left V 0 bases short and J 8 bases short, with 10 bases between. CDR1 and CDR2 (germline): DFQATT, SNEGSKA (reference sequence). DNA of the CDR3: TGCAGTGCTAGAGATCGTCAAGGGGGCTACACCTTC. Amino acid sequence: CSARDRQGGYTF.

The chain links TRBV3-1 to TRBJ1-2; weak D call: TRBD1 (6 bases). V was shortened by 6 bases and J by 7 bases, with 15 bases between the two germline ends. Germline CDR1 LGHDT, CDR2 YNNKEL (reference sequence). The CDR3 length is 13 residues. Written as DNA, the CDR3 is TGTGCCAGCAGATCAGGGGAAAGAAGTGGCTACACCTTC. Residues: CASRSGERSGYTF.

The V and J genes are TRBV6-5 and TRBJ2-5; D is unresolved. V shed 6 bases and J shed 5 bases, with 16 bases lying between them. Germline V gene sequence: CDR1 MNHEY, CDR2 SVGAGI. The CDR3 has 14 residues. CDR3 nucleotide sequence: TGTGCCAGCAGACCACCAATCTCCGGGGAGACCCAGTACTTC. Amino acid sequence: CASRPPISGETQYF.

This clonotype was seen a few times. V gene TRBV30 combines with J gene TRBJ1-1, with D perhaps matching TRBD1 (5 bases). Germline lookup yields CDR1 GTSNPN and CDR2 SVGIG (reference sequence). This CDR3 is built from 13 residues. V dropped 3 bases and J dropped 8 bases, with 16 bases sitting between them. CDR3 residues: CAWRLVAGQEAFF. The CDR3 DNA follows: TGTGCCTGGAGGCTGGTGGCGGGGCAGGAAGCTTTCTTT.

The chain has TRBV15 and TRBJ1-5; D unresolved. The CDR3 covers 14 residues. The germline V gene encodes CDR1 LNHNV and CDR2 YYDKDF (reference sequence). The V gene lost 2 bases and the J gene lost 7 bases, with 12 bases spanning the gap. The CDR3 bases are TGTGCCACCAGCAGACGCCTAGACAACCAGCCCCAGCATTTT. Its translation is CATSRRLDNQPQHF.

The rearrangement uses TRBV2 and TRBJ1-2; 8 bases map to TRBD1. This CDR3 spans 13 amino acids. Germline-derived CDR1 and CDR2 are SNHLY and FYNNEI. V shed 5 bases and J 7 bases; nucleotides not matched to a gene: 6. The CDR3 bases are TGTGCCAGCAGTCTTGACAGGGGCACTGGCTACACCTTC. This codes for CASSLDRGTGYTF.

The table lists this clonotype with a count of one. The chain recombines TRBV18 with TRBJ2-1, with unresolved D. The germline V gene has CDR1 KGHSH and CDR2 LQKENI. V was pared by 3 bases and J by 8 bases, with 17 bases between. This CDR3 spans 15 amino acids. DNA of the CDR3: TGTGCCAGCTCACCCCCGGTAGCAGGTGGGCATGAGCAGTTCTTC. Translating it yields CASSPPVAGGHEQFF.

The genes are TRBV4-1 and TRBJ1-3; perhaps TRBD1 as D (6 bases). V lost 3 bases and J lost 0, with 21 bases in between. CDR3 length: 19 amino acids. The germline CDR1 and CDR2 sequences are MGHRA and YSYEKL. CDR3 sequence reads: CASSHGTKVPRGSGNTIYF. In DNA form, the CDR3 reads TGCGCCAGCAGCCACGGGACAAAGGTCCCCCGGGGCTCTGGAAACACCATATATTTT.

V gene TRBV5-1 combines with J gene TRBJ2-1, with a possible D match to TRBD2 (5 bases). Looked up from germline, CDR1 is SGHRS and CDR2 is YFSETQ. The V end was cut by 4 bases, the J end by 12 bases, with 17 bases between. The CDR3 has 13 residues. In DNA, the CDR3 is TGCGCCAGCAGCCCCGGGCTCATCGAGGGGCAGTTCTTC. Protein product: CASSPGLIEGQFF.

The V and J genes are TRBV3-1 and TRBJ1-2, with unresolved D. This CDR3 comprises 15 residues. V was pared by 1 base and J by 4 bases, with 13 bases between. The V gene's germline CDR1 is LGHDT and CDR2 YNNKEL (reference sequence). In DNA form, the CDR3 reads TGTGCCAGCAGCCAAGTGGTCGGGGAGTTCTATGGCTACACCTTC. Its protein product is CASSQVVGEFYGYTF.

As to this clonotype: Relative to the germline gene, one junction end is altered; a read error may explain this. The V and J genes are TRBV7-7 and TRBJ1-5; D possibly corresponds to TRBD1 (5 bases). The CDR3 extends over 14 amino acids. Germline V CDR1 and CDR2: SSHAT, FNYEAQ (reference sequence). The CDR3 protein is CASSLVQANQPQHF. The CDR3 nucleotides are TGTGCTAGCAGCTTAGTACAGGCGAATCAGCCCCAGCATTTT.

In nucleotides, the CDR3 is TGCGCCAGCAGCCAAGATGAGTACGAGCAGTACTTC. Its translation: CASSQDEYEQYF. V is TRBV4-1 and J is TRBJ2-7; D unclear. In germline, CDR1 is MGHRA, CDR2 YSYEKL. The length of the CDR3 is 12 residues. The ends were cut back, 0 bases at V and 4 bases at J, with 4 bases in the middle.

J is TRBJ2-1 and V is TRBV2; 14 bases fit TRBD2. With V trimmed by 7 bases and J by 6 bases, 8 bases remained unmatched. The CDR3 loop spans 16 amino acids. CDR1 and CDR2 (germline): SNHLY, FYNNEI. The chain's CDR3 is CASTYGTSGGLNEQFF. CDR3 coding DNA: TGTGCCAGCACCTACGGGACTAGCGGGGGACTCAATGAGCAGTTCTTC.

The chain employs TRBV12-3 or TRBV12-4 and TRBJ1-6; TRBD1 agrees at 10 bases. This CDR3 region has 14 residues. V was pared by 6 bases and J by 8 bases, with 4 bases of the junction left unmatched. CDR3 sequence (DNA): TGTGCCAGCAGCCCGACAGGGGGCGATTCACCCCTCCACTTT. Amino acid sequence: CASSPTGGDSPLHF.